The 5 T cell receptor beta chains below all came from one sample that was sequenced in a study of T cells in localized non-small cell lung cancer. Produced via immunoSEQ multiplex PCR; TCRdb's table is partial and in-frame only. The data contain about 78,000 clones, 84% of them singletons. Sequencing was performed on peripheral blood, taken before any cancer treatment. These receptors all stem from a man between 35 and 75 years old with stage I lung adenocarcinoma.

This chain uses TRBV27 with TRBJ2-7; D gene uncertain. With 0 bases removed from V and 2 bases from J, the gap between germline ends came to 17 bases. There are 17 residues in the CDR3. Germline CDR1 reads MNHEY; CDR2 reads SMNVEV (reference sequence). The chain's CDR3 is CASSLSWARIAAYEQYF. CDR3 coding DNA: TGTGCCAGCAGTTTATCGTGGGCCAGGATAGCTGCCTACGAGCAGTACTTC.

V and J are TRBV11-3 and TRBJ1-1; 7 bases are a match to TRBD1. CDR3 length: 15 residues. Germline V CDR1 and CDR2: SGHNT, YENEEA. The ends lost 3 bases at V and 1 base at J; junction bases unmatched: 5. In DNA form, the CDR3 reads TGTGCCAGCAGCTTTTCCGGGACAGAGAACACTGAAGCTTTCTTT. Translation gives CASSFSGTENTEAFF. The complete variable domain, with remaining parts taken from reference TRBV11-3 and TRBJ1-1, reads EAGVVQSPRYKIIEKKQPVAFWCNPISGHNTLYWYLQNLGQGPELLIRYENEEAVDDSQLPKDRFSAERLKGVDSTLKIQPAELGDSAVYLCASSFSGTENTEAFFGQGTRLTVV.

The CDR3 loop is CASSRDRGNTEAFF. The CDR3 region has the DNA TGTGCCAGCAGCCGGGACAGGGGCAACACTGAAGCTTTCTTT. V usage is TRBV6-5 and J usage is TRBJ1-1; 10 positions agree with TRBD1. With V trimmed by 6 bases and J by 2 bases, 3 bases remained unmatched. Germline values: CDR1 MNHEY, CDR2 SVGAGI. This CDR3 spans 14 amino acids.

The rearrangement joins TRBV5-6 to TRBJ2-3; 10 bases line up with TRBD1. Germline trimming cut 3 bases from V and 7 bases from J; bases unmatched to any gene: 11. This CDR3 comprises 16 residues. Germline loops: CDR1 SGHDT, CDR2 YYEEEE. The CDR3 reads CASSWKPGQGSHTQYF. CDR3 coding DNA: TGTGCCAGCAGCTGGAAACCGGGACAGGGGTCACATACGCAGTATTTT.

The rearrangement joins TRBV15 to TRBJ2-7, with D perhaps being TRBD1 or TRBD2 (5 bases each). Germline values: CDR1 LNHNV, CDR2 YYDKDF (reference sequence). Trimming removed 3 bases at V and 7 bases at J, with 16 bases between. The CDR3 loop spans 14 amino acids. In nucleotides, the CDR3 is TGTGCCACCAGCAGGGTTACAGGAGGTGGGGAGCAGTACTTC. This sequence encodes CATSRVTGGGEQYF. Together with reference TRBV15 and TRBJ2-7, the CDR3 gives the full variable domain: DAMVIQNPRYQVTQFGKPVTLSCSQTLNHNVMYWYQQKSSQAPKLLFHYYDKDFNNEADTPDNFQSRRPNTSFCFLDIRSPGLGDTAMYLCATSRVTGGGEQYFGPGTRLTVT.